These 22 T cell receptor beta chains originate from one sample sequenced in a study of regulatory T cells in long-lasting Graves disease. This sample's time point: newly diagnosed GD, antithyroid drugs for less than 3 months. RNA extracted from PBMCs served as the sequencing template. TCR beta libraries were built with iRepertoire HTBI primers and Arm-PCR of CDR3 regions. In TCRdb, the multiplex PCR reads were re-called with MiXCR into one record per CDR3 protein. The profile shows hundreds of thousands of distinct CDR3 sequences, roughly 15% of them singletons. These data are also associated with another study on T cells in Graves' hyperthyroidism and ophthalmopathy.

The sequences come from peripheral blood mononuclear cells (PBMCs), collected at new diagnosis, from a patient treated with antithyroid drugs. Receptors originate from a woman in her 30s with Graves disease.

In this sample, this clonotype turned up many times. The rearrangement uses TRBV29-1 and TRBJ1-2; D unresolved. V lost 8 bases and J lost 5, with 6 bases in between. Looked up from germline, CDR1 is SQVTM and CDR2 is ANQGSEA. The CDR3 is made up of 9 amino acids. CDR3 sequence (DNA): TGCAGCTTTACTTATGGCTACACCTTC. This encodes CSFTYGYTF. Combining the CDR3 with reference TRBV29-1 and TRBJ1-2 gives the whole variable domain SAVISQKPSRDICQRGTSLTIQCQVDSQVTMMFWYRQQPGQSLTLIATANQGSEATYESGFVIDKFPISRPNLTFSTLTVSNMSPEDSSIYLCSFTYGYTFGSGTRLTVV.

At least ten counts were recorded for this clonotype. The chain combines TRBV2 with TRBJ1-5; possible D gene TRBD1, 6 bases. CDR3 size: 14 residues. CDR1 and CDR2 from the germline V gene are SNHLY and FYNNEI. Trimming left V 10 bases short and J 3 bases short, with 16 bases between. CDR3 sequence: CATSSGGANQPQHF. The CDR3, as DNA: TGTGCCACCTCAAGTGGGGGGGCCAATCAGCCCCAGCATTTT.

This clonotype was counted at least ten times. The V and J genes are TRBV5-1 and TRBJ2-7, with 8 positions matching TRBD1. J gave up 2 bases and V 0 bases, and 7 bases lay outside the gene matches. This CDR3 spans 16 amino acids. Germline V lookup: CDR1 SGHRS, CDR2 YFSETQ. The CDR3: CASSLVGRGLTYEQYF. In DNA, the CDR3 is TGCGCCAGCAGCTTGGTTGGCAGGGGGCTTACCTACGAGCAGTACTTC.

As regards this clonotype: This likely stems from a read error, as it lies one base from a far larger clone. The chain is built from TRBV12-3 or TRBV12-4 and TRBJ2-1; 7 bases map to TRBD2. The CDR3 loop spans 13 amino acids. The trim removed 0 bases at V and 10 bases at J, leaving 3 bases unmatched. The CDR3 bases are TGTGCCAGCAGTTTAGCGGGGGAGGGCGAGCAGTTCTTC. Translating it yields CASSLAGEGEQFF.

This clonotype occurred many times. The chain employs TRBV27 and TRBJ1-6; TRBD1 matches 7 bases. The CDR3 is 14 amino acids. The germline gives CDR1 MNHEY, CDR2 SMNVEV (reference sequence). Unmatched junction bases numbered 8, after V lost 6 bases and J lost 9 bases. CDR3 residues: CASRIGQEASPLHF. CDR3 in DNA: TGTGCCAGCAGAATTGGACAGGAGGCTTCACCCCTCCACTTT.

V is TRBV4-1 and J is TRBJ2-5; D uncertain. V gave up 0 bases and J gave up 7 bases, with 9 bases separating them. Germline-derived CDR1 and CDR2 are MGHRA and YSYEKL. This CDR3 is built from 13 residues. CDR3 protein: CASSQDSLGTQYF. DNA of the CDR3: TGCGCCAGCAGCCAAGACAGTCTGGGGACCCAGTACTTC.

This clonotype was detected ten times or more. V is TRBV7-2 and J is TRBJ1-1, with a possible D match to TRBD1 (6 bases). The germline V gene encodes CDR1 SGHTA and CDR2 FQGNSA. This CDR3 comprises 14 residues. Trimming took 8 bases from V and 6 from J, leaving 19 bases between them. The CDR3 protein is CASRAWKQGAEAFF. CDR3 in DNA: TGTGCCAGCCGCGCCTGGAAACAGGGCGCTGAAGCTTTCTTT.

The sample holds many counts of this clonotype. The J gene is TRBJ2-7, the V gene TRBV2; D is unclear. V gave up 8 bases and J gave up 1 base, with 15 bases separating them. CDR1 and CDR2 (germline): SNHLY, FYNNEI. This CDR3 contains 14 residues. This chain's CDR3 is CASSVVTVSYEQYF. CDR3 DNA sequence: TGTGCCAGCTCAGTTGTCACAGTTTCCTACGAGCAGTACTTC.

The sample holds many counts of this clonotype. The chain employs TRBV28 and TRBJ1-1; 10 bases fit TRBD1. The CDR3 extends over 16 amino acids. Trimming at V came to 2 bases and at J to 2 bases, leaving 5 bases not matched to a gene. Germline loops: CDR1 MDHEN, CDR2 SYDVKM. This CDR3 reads CASSLPGQGTNTEAFF. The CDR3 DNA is TGTGCCAGCAGTTTACCGGGACAGGGGACTAACACTGAAGCTTTCTTT.

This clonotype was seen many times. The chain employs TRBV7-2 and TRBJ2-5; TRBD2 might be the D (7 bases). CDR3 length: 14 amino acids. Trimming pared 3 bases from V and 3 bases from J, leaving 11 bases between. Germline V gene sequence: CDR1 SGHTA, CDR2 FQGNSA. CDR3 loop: CASSFGGPKETQYF. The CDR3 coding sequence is TGTGCCAGCAGCTTCGGGGGGCCGAAAGAGACCCAGTACTTC.

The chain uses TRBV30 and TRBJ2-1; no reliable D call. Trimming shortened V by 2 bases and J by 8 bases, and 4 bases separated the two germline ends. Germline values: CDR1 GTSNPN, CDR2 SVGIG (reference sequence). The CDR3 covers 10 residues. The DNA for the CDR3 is TGTGCCTGGAGTTACGATGAGCAGTTCTTC. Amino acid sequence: CAWSYDEQFF.

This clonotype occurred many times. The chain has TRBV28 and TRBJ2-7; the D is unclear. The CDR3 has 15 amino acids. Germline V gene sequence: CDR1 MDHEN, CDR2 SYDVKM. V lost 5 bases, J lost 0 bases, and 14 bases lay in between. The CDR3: CASSASGGGSYEQYF. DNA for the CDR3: TGTGCCAGCAGTGCGTCCGGTGGCGGCTCCTACGAGCAGTACTTC.

Here the CDR3 DNA reads TGTGCCAGCAGCCCTACTAGCCTGGAGGTGAATGAGCAGTTCTTC. It encodes CASSPTSLEVNEQFF. The rearrangement joins TRBV11-2 to TRBJ2-1; TRBD2 is a possible D gene (6 bases). The CDR3 covers 15 residues. Germline V gives CDR1 SGHAT, CDR2 FQNNGV. V lost 5 bases to trimming and J lost 7 bases, with 18 bases between them.

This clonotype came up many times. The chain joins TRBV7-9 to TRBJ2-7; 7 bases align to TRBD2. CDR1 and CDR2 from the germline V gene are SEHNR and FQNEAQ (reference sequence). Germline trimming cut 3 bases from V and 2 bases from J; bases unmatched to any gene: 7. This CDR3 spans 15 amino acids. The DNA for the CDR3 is TGTGCCAGCAGCTTGGGGGGGGGAAGAGCCTACGAGCAGTACTTC. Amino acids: CASSLGGGRAYEQYF.

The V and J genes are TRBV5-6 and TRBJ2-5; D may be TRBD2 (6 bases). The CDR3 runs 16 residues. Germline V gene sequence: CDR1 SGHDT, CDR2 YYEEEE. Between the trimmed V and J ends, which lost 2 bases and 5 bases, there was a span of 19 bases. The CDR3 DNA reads TGTGCCAGCAGCTTAGCTAGCGCGACGACCCGGGAGACCCAGTACTTC. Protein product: CASSLASATTRETQYF.

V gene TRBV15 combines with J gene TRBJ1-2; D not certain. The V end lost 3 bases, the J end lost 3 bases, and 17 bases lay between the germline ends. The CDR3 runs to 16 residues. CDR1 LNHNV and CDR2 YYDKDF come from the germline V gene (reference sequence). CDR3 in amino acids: CATSRAIVGSDYGYTF. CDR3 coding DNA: TGTGCCACCAGCAGGGCAATTGTCGGCTCCGACTATGGCTACACCTTC.

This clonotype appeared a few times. The CDR3 nucleotides read TGTGCCAGCAGCCACATTGGACTAGCGGGAGGGCCAAATACGCAGTATTTT. Its translation: CASSHIGLAGGPNTQYF. This chain joins TRBV3-1 and TRBJ2-3, with TRBD2 matching 15 bases. Germline V lookup: CDR1 LGHDT, CDR2 YNNKEL (reference sequence). There are 17 residues in the CDR3. V gave up 3 bases and J gave up 7 bases; unmatched junction bases: 8.

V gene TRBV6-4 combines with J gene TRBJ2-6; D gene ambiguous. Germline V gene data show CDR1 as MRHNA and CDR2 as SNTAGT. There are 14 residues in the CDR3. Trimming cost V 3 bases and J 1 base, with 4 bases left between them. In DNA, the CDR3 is TGTGCCAGCAGTGAGGGTTCTGGGGCCAACGTCCTGACTTTC. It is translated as CASSEGSGANVLTF.

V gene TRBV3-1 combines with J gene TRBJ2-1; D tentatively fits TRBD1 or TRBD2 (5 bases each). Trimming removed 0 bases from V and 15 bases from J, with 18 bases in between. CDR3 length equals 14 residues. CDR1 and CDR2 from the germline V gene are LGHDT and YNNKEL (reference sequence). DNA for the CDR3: TGTGCCAGCAGCCAAGACCAGGGACGTCTCGTCAGGTTCTTC. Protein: CASSQDQGRLVRFF.

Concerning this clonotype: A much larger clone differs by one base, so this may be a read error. The CDR3 sequence: CGSSVDAGLSYGYTF. In DNA form, the CDR3 reads TGTGGCAGCAGCGTAGATGCAGGGTTGAGCTATGGCTACACCTTC. The V gene is TRBV9, the J gene TRBJ1-2; a possible D gene is TRBD1 (5 bases). The germline V gene encodes CDR1 SGDLS and CDR2 YYNGEE. The CDR3 has 15 residues. The variable domain in full, with the rest retrieved from reference TRBV9 and TRBJ1-2, is DSGVTQTPKHLITATGQRVTLRCSPRSGDLSVYWYQQSLDQGLQFLIQYYNGEERAKGNILERFSAQQFPDLHSELNLSSLELGDSALYFCGSSVDAGLSYGYTFGSGTRLTVV.

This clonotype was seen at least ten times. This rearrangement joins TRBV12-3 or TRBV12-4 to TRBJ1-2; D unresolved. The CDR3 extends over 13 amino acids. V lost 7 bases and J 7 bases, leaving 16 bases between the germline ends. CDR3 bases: TGTGCCAGCACCCTAGCAGGATTGGGTGGCTACACCTTC. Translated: CASTLAGLGGYTF.

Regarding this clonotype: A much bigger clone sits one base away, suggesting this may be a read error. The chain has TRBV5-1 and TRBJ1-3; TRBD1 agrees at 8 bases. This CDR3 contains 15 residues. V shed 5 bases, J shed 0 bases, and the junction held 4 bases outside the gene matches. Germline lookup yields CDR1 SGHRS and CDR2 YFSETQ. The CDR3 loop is CASRPQGASGNTIYF. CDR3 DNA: TGCGCCAGCAGACCTCAGGGGGCCTCTGGAAACACCATATATTTT.